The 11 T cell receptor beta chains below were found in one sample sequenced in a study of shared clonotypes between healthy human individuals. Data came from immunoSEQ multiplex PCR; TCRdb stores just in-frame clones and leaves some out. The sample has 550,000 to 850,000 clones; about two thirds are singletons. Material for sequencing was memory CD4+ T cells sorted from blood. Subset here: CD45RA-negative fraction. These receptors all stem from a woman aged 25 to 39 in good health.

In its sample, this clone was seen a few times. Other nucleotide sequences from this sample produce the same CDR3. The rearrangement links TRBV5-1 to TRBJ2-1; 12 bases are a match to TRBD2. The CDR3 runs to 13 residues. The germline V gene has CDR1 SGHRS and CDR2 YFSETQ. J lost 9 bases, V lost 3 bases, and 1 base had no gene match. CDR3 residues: CASSSGLAGEQFF. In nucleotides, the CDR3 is TGCGCCAGCAGCTCGGGACTAGCGGGTGAGCAGTTCTTC.

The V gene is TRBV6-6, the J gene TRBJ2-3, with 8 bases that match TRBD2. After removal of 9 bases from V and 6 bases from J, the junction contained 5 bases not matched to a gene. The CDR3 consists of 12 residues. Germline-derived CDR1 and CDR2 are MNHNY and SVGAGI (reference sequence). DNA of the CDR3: TGTGCCAGTGGAGCGGGAGTCGATACGCAGTATTTT. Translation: CASGAGVDTQYF.

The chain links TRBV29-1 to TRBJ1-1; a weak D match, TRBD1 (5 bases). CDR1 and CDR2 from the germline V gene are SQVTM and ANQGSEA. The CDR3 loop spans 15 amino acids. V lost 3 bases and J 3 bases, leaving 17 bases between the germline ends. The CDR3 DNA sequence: TGCAGCGTTGAGGGGCAGGAGAATTCGGACACTGAAGCTTTCTTT. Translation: CSVEGQENSDTEAFF.

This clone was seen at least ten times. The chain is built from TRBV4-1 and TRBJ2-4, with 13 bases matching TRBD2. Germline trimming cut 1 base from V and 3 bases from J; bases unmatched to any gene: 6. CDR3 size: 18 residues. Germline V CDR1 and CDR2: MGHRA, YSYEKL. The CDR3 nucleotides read TGCGCCAGCAGCCAAGGAACCGGGACTAGCGGGGACAAAAACATTCAGTACTTC. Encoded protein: CASSQGTGTSGDKNIQYF.

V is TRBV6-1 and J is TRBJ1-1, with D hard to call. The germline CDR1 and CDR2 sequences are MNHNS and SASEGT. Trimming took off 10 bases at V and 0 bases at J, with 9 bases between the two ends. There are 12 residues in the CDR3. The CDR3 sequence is CATLRVNTEAFF. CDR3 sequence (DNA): TGTGCCACCCTTAGAGTGAACACTGAAGCTTTCTTT.

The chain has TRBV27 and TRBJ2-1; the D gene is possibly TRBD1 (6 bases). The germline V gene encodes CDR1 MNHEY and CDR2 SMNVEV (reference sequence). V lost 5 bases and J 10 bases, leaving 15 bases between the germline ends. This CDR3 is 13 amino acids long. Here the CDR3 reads CASSQQGRQEQFF. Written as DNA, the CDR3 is TGTGCCAGCAGTCAACAGGGTCGTCAGGAGCAGTTCTTC.

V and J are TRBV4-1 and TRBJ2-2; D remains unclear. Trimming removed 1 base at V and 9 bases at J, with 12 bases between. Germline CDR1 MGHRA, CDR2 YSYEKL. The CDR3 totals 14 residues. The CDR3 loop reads CASSQVGPPRELFF. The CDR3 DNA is TGCGCCAGCAGCCAAGTAGGACCTCCCCGGGAGCTGTTTTTT.

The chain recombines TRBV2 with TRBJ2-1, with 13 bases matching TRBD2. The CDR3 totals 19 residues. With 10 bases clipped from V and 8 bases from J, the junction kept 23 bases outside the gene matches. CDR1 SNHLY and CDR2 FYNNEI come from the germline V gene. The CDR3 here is CAIDTTGTSGTTFSDEQFF. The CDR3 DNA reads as TGTGCCATCGATACGACTGGGACTAGCGGGACGACCTTCTCCGATGAGCAGTTCTTC.

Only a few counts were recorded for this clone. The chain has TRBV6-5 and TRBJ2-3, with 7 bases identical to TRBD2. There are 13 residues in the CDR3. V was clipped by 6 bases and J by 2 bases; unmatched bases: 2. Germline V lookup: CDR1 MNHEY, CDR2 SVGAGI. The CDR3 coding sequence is TGTGCCAGCAGGCGGGAGCCCACAGATACGCAGTATTTT. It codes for CASRREPTDTQYF.

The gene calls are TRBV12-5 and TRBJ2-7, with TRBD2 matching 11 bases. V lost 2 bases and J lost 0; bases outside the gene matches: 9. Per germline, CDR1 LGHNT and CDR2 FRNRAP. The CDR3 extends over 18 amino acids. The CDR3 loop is CASGLSSTGTSGSYEQYF. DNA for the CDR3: TGTGCTAGTGGTTTGTCCAGTACCGGGACTAGCGGCTCCTACGAGCAGTACTTC.

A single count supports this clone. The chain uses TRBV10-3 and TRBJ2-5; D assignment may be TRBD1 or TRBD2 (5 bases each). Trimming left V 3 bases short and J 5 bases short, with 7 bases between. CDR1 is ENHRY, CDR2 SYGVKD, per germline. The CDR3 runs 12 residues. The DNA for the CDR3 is TGTGCCATCAGTGACAGGGACGAGACCCAGTACTTC. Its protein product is CAISDRDETQYF.